The clone carrying this T cell receptor (beta chain) was observed a few times. This entry belongs to a study of blood T cells in healthy people across ages. The second PCR ran roughly 7 to 12 cycles with a sample-barcoded 5' primer and J-beta primers. TCRdb itself ran the 5' RACE reads through MiXCR, one entry per CDR3 protein. The data contain about 1,800,000 distinct CDR3 sequences, roughly 27% of them singletons. Sample: blood. This receptor was taken from a woman between 25 and 40 years old in good health.

The CDR3 nucleotides are TGCAGTGCTAGAGATCGGGTCTCTCACTACGAGCAGTACTTC. Protein product: CSARDRVSHYEQYF. The chain couples TRBV20-1 to TRBJ2-7; no firm D call. The CDR3 covers 14 residues. Germline V gene data show CDR1 as DFQATT and CDR2 as SNEGSKA (reference sequence). The V end was cut by 0 bases, the J end by 3 bases, with 12 bases between.